Below are 10 T cell receptor beta chains sequenced from a single sample in a study of T-cell memory formation after mild COVID-19. Each CDR3 protein is one row after TCRdb ran MiXCR on the 5' RACE reads. The table shows roughly 480,000 distinct CDR3 sequences, with 20% to 25% occurring only once. Specimen: PBMCs or a T cell subset sorted from them (not recorded which). These receptor sequences come from an adult woman who had mild COVID-19 (a few samples of this study predate the infection). Cell type and time point are not known.

The chain employs TRBV9 and TRBJ2-5; the D gene is possibly TRBD1 (6 bases). The V and J ends lost 0 bases and 2 bases respectively, with 14 bases between them. The V gene's germline CDR1 is SGDLS and CDR2 YYNGEE. The CDR3 spans 16 residues. Written as DNA, the CDR3 is TGTGCCAGCAGCGTAGACCCAACAGGGCGGCAAGAGACCCAGTACTTC. It encodes CASSVDPTGRQETQYF.

The chain employs TRBV29-1 and TRBJ1-1; D may be TRBD1 (5 bases). Germline V gives CDR1 SQVTM, CDR2 ANQGSEA. The CDR3 covers 13 residues. V gave up 5 bases and J gave up 6 bases, with 16 bases separating them. For the CDR3, the DNA is TGCAGCGTTTTGAAAGGGGTAGGTTCTGAAGCTTTCTTT. This gives the protein CSVLKGVGSEAFF. The whole variable domain, remainder taken from reference TRBV29-1 and TRBJ1-1, is SAVISQKPSRDICQRGTSLTIQCQVDSQVTMMFWYRQQPGQSLTLIATANQGSEATYESGFVIDKFPISRPNLTFSTLTVSNMSPEDSSIYLCSVLKGVGSEAFFGQGTRLTVV.

In this sample, this clonotype turned up a few times. This chain connects TRBV6-6 to TRBJ2-5; either TRBD1 or TRBD2 may fit D (6 bases each). The V and J ends lost 4 bases and 6 bases respectively, with 15 bases between them. The CDR3 covers 14 residues. Germline CDR1 MNHNY, CDR2 SVGAGI (reference sequence). The CDR3 region is CASSSERGVKTQYF. CDR3 bases: TGTGCCAGCAGTTCTGAGAGGGGGGTGAAGACCCAGTACTTC.

This clonotype turned up a few times. The V gene is TRBV7-3, the J gene TRBJ2-5; no reliable D call. V lost 8 bases and J 4 bases, leaving 14 bases between the germline ends. The germline gives CDR1 SGHTA, CDR2 FQGTGA. The CDR3 runs 13 residues. The CDR3 DNA reads TGTGCCAGCTCAAGCAGCCCGGGAGAGACCCAGTACTTC. As protein: CASSSSPGETQYF.

This clonotype has just a few counts. The chain joins TRBV5-6 to TRBJ2-5; TRBD1 matches at 7 bases. Germline V CDR1 and CDR2: SGHDT, YYEEEE. Germline trimming cut 5 bases from V and 6 bases from J; bases unmatched to any gene: 10. The CDR3 consists of 14 residues. Here the CDR3 reads CASRVRAGGKTQYF. CDR3 in DNA: TGTGCCAGCAGAGTTCGGGCAGGGGGAAAGACCCAGTACTTC. The full variable domain, rest sourced from reference TRBV5-6 and TRBJ2-5, is DAGVTQSPTHLIKTRGQQVTLRCSPKSGHDTVSWYQQALGQGPQFIFQYYEEEERQRGNFPDRFSGHQFPNYSSELNVNALLLGDSALYLCASRVRAGGKTQYFGPGTRLLVL.

J is TRBJ2-5 and V is TRBV7-6; TRBD1 agrees at 8 bases. Germline loops: CDR1 SGHVS, CDR2 FNYEAQ. V shed 4 bases, J shed 5 bases, and the junction held 3 bases outside the gene matches. CDR3 length: 13 amino acids. The CDR3 nucleotides read TGTGCCAGCAGCTGGACAGGGCCGGAGACCCAGTACTTC. Translation gives CASSWTGPETQYF.

This clonotype has a handful of counts. The V gene is TRBV9, the J gene TRBJ2-1; TRBD2 aligns across 14 bases. The CDR3 spans 15 residues. Germline CDR1 SGDLS, CDR2 YYNGEE. With 3 bases clipped from V and 6 bases from J, the junction kept 2 bases outside the gene matches. CDR3 sequence: CASSATSGRANEQFF. CDR3 DNA sequence: TGTGCCAGCAGCGCGACTAGCGGGAGGGCCAATGAGCAGTTCTTC.

This clonotype was detected only a few times. The chain combines TRBV20-1 with TRBJ1-2; TRBD1 is a possible D gene (5 bases). Germline V lookup: CDR1 DFQATT, CDR2 SNEGSKA (reference sequence). The CDR3 is 12 residues long. V was pared by 3 bases and J by 7 bases, with 12 bases between. CDR3 in amino acids: CSASWRDRGYTF. The CDR3 DNA is TGCAGTGCTAGTTGGCGGGACCGTGGCTACACCTTC.

This clonotype was seen a handful of times. This sequence joins TRBV30 and TRBJ1-2; D not resolved. This CDR3 spans 15 amino acids. Per the germline V gene, CDR1 is GTSNPN and CDR2 is SVGIG (reference sequence). The ends were cut back, 2 bases at V and 3 bases at J, with 16 bases in the middle. The CDR3 region has the DNA TGTGCCTGGAGTATTTTTAGGGAGACTCACTATGGCTACACCTTC. Amino acid sequence: CAWSIFRETHYGYTF.

CDR3 sequence: CASSHDRTSGNEQYF. CDR3 sequence (DNA): TGTGCCAGCAGCCACGATCGGACTAGCGGGAACGAGCAGTACTTC. This chain links TRBV7-2 with TRBJ2-7; 12 nucleotides align to TRBD2. Germline CDR1 and CDR2: SGHTA and FQGNSA. J gave up 5 bases and V 5 bases, and 7 bases lay outside the gene matches. The CDR3 is made up of 15 amino acids.